The subject of this entry is one T cell receptor beta chain. Germline V CDR1 and CDR2: SQVTM, ANQGSEA. V shed 3 bases, J shed 0 bases, and the junction held 5 bases outside the gene matches. The CDR3 consists of 15 residues. These data belong to a study of blood T cell repertoires in COVID-19. Per the original methods: Reference gene primer amplification gave estimated nucleated cell counts. Data came from immunoSEQ multiplex PCR; TCRdb stores just in-frame clones and leaves some out. Clone size and the V and J calls come from that table; the DNA yielded D and trimming. The sample records about 430,000 clones, roughly 90% being singletons. Individuals drawn from under 30 US areas were about 18 to 95 years old. Participant-given clinical history determined each cohort assignment. A case of COVID-19 had been met by exposed participants within 2 weeks before study entry.

Sequencing input: PBMCs or T cells enriched from blood (not recorded which). The clonotype comes from a woman in her late teens or twenties who had been exposed to COVID-19. The J gene is TRBJ2-1, the V gene TRBV29-1; 7 bases are a match to TRBD2. The CDR3 nucleotides are TGCAGCGTTGAGTCCGGGGGGAGCTCCTACAATGAGCAGTTCTTC. The encoded protein is CSVESGGSSYNEQFF.